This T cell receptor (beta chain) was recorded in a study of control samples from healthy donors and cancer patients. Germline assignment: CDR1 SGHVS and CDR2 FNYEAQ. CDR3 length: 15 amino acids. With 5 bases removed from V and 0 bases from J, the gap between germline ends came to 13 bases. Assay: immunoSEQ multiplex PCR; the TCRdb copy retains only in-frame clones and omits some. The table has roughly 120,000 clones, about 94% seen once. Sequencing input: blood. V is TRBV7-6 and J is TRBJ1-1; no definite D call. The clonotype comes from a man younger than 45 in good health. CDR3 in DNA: TGTGCCAGCAGCCCGGAGGTTTTCTTGAACACTGAAGCTTTCTTT. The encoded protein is CASSPEVFLNTEAFF.